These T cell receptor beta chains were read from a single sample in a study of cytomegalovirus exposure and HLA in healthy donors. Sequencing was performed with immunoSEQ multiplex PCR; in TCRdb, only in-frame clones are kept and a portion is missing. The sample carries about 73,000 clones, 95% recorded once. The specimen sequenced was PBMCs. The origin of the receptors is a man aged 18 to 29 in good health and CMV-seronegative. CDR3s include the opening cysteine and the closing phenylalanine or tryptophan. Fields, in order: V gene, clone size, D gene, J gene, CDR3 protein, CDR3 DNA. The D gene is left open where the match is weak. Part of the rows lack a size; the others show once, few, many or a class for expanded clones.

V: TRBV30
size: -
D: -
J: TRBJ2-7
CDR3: CAWSVDTPSYEQYF
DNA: TGTGCCTGGAGTGTAGACACCCCCTCCTACGAGCAGTACTTC

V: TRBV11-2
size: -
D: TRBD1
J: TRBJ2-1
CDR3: CASSRPGQGLYNEQFF
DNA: TGTGCCAGCAGCCGCCCGGGACAGGGACTCTACAATGAGCAGTTCTTC

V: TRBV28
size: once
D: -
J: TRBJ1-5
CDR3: CASSPRGPQHF
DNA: TGTGCCAGCAGTCCGCGGGGGCCCCAGCATTTT

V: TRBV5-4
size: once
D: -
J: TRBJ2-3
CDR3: CASSLPGQGTDTQYF
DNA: TGTGCCAGCAGCTTACCGGGACAAGGCACAGATACGCAGTATTTT

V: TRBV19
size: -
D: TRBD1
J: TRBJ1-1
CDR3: CASSFTGGEAFF
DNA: TGTGCCAGTAGTTTTACAGGGGGCGAGGCTTTCTTT

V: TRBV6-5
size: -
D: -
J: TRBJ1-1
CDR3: CASSYGGTTEAFF
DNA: TGTGCCAGCAGTTACGGGGGGACCACTGAAGCTTTCTTT

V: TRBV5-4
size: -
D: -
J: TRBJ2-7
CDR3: CASSLGIDAGEQYF
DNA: TGTGCCAGCAGCTTGGGTATCGACGCAGGAGAGCAGTACTTC

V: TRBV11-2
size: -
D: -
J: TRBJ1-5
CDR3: CASSLGAGTPQHF
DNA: TGTGCCAGCAGCTTAGGGGCTGGGACACCCCAGCATTTT

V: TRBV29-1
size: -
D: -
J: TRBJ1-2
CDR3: CSVEGGFGYTF
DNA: TGCAGCGTTGAAGGGGGCTTTGGCTACACCTTC

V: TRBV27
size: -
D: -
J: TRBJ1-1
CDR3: CASSLISRTEAFF
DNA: TGTGCCAGCAGTTTAATCTCCAGAACTGAAGCTTTCTTT

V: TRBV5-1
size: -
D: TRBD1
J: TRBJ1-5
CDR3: CASSLGQGSNQPQHF
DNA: TGCGCCAGCAGCTTGGGACAGGGGAGCAATCAGCCCCAGCATTTT

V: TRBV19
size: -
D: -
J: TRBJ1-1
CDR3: CASSIDLGGGTEAFF
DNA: TGTGCCAGTAGTATAGATCTAGGGGGGGGCACTGAAGCTTTCTTT

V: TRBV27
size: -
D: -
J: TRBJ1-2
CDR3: CASSFHPVNYGYTF
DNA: TGTGCCAGCAGTTTCCACCCGGTAAACTATGGCTACACCTTC

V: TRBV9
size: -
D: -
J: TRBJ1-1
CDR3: CASSVEEGLNTEAFF
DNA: TGTGCCAGCAGCGTAGAGGAGGGGTTGAACACTGAAGCTTTCTTT

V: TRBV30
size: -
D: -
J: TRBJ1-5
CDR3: CAWSYGPHSNQPQHF
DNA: TGTGCCTGGAGTTATGGCCCCCATAGCAATCAGCCCCAGCATTTT

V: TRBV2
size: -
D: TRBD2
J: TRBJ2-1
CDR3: CASSDSLGTSGGPYNEQFF
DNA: TGTGCCAGCAGTGATTCTTTGGGGACTAGCGGGGGGCCATACAATGAGCAGTTCTTC

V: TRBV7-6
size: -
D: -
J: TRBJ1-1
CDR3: CASSRAGHTEAFF
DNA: TGTGCCAGCAGCCGAGCTGGGCACACTGAAGCTTTCTTT

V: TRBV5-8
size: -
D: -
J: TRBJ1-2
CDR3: CASSVLGRVGGYTF
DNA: TGTGCCAGCAGCGTCTTAGGCAGGGTTGGTGGCTACACCTTC

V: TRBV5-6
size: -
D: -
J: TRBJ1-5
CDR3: CASSLAQAGYSNQPQHF
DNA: TGTGCCAGCAGCTTGGCGCAGGCCGGTTATAGCAATCAGCCCCAGCATTTT

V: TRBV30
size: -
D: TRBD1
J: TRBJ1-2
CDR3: CAWSVKIGTGGGYTF
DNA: TGTGCCTGGAGTGTGAAGATTGGGACAGGGGGGGGCTACACCTTC

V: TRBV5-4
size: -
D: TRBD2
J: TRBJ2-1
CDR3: CASSLAGGGILNEQFF
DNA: TGTGCCAGCAGCTTGGCCGGCGGGGGAATTTTAAATGAGCAGTTCTTC

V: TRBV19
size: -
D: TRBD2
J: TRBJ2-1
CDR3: CASSSRGSGAYNEQFF
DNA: TGTGCCAGTAGTTCTCGTGGTAGCGGGGCTTACAATGAGCAGTTCTTC

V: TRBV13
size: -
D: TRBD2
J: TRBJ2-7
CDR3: CASSKGLAGGGEQYF
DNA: TGTGCCAGCAGCAAAGGACTAGCGGGGGGAGGTGAGCAGTACTTC

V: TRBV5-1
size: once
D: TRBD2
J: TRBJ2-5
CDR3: CASSLGGPSGETQYF
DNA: TGCGCCAGCAGCTTGGGGGGACCTAGCGGGGAGACCCAGTACTTC

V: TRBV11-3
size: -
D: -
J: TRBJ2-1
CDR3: CASSLSDEQFF
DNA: TGTGCCAGCAGCTTGAGTGATGAGCAGTTCTTC

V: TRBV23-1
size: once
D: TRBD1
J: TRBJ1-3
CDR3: CASSQDGTVESGNTIYF
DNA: TGCGCCAGCAGTCAAGATGGGACAGTTGAATCTGGAAACACCATATATTTT

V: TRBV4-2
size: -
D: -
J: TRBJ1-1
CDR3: CASSQATIMNTEAFF
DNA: TGTGCCAGCAGCCAAGCTACCATAATGAACACTGAAGCTTTCTTT